This TCR beta chain was found in a study of T-cell reconstitution after alpha-beta-depleted transplantation in children. The length of the CDR3 is 15 residues. Germline V CDR1 and CDR2: DFQATT, SNEGSKA (reference sequence). V lost 6 bases, J lost 6 bases, and 20 bases lay in between. Preparation of the TCRbeta library was carried out with unique molecular identifiers. TCRdb used MiXCR to reprocess the PCR reads, holding one entry per CDR3 protein. The table lists some 240,000 distinct CDR3 sequences, roughly a tenth of them singletons, with about 5% in the top ten. This clonotype originated in a human donor who donated a stem cell graft to a child with SCID. The input for sequencing was PBMCs from the stem cell graft donor, taken from the stem cell graft. The chain is built from TRBV20-1 and TRBJ2-2; D is possibly TRBD1 or TRBD2 (5 bases each). This CDR3 reads CSAQWGFLDPGELFF. The CDR3 coding sequence is TGCAGTGCGCAGTGGGGGTTTTTGGACCCCGGGGAGCTGTTTTTT.